The 29 T cell receptor beta chains presented below share a single source sample, sequenced in a study of OX40 agonist ivuxolimab in advanced cancers. Data came from immunoSEQ multiplex PCR; TCRdb stores just in-frame clones and leaves some out. The data contain tens of thousands of clones, approximately 85% of them singletons. Sequencing was performed on CD4+ or CD8+ T cells sorted from blood, taken in a trial of the OX40 agonist ivuxolimab. The source of these receptors is an adult with an advanced solid tumor such as melanoma, head and neck, liver or kidney cancer.

The genes are TRBV12-1 and TRBJ1-5; TRBD1, the D gene given by the table, was not confirmed from the DNA. TRBV12-1 is flagged as a pseudogene. The CDR3 extends over 15 amino acids. CDR3 sequence: CASSLDRRVNQPQHF. The CDR3 DNA sequence: TGTGCCAGCAGCTTGGACAGGCGGGTCAATCAGCCCCAGCATTTT.

The V and J genes are TRBV7-6 and TRBJ1-5; D call uncertain. The CDR3 contains 15 residues. Germline CDR1 is SGHVS and CDR2 is FNYEAQ. Trimming removed 3 bases at V and 4 bases at J, with 13 bases between. The CDR3 protein is CASSFSFGPNQPQHF. CDR3 sequence (DNA): TGTGCCAGCAGCTTTTCTTTCGGACCGAATCAGCCCCAGCATTTT.

This clone was counted a single time. The V call is TRBV18, the J call TRBJ2-3, with no clear D. Germline V CDR1 and CDR2: KGHSH, LQKENI. CDR3 size: 13 residues. The V and J ends lost 6 bases and 0 bases respectively, with 7 bases between them. The CDR3 here is CASSHDSTDTQYF. CDR3 coding DNA: TGTGCCAGCTCCCACGACAGCACAGATACGCAGTATTTT.

The chain employs TRBV7-2 and TRBJ2-7; the D call may be TRBD1 or TRBD2 (5 bases each). With 3 bases removed from V and 4 bases from J, the gap between germline ends came to 13 bases. Germline values: CDR1 SGHTA, CDR2 FQGNSA. CDR3 length equals 14 residues. DNA of the CDR3: TGTGCCAGCAGCTTGCTATTGGGGGAGTACGAGCAGTACTTC. Its protein product is CASSLLLGEYEQYF. The entire variable domain, with the rest obtained from reference TRBV7-2 and TRBJ2-7, is as follows: GAGVSQSPSNKVTEKGKDVELRCDPISGHTALYWYRQSLGQGLEFLIYFQGNSAPDKSGLPSDRFSAERTGGSVSTLTIQRTQQEDSAVYLCASSLLLGEYEQYFGPGTRLTVT.

The chain employs TRBV12-2 and TRBJ2-7; TRBD2, the D gene given by the table, was not confirmed from the DNA. TRBV12-2 is a recognized pseudogene. The CDR3 runs to 13 residues. The CDR3 DNA is TGTGCAAGCCCCCGGGGGATCTCTTCCGAGCAGTACTTC. It is translated as CASPRGISSEQYF.

This chain connects TRBV6-1 to TRBJ2-7; D is possibly TRBD2 (5 bases). The germline V gene has CDR1 MNHNS and CDR2 SASEGT. V was pared by 4 bases and J by 3 bases, with 16 bases between. The CDR3 extends over 15 amino acids. The CDR3 coding sequence is TGTGCCAGCAGTGCTCGGGCTGGCGACTACTACGAGCAGTACGTC. Protein sequence: CASSARAGDYYEQYV.

This clone appeared once. The V and J genes are TRBV30 and TRBJ2-6; 7 bases line up with TRBD2. CDR1 is GTSNPN and CDR2 is SVGIG in the germline V gene (reference sequence). This CDR3 contains 15 residues. V shed 7 bases and J 2 bases; nucleotides not matched to a gene: 8. CDR3 residues: CASGGRDAGANVLTF. Written as DNA, the CDR3 is TGTGCCTCTGGAGGGAGGGATGCTGGGGCCAACGTCCTGACTTTC.

The rearrangement links TRBV28 to TRBJ1-5, with 10 positions matching TRBD1. The V and J ends lost 4 bases and 4 bases, in that order; junction bases with no gene match: 1. Germline V gene lookup returns CDR1 MDHEN and CDR2 SYDVKM. The CDR3 totals 14 residues. The DNA of the CDR3 is TGTGCCAGCAGTTCGGGACAGGGGAATCAGCCCCAGCATTTT. Translation gives CASSSGQGNQPQHF.

V gene TRBV30 combines with J gene TRBJ2-4; the match to TRBD2 covers 7 bases. Looked up from germline, CDR1 is GTSNPN and CDR2 is SVGIG (reference sequence). CDR3 length: 14 residues. With V trimmed by 4 bases and J by 7 bases, 10 bases remained unmatched. CDR3 amino acids: CAWMAGRPQNIQYF. The CDR3 nucleotides read TGTGCCTGGATGGCCGGGAGGCCTCAGAACATTCAGTACTTC.

The chain uses TRBV6-1 and TRBJ2-5; no clear D. CDR1 is MNHNS, CDR2 SASEGT, per germline. This CDR3 comprises 11 residues. With 7 bases removed from V and 9 bases from J, the gap between germline ends came to 12 bases. The CDR3 region has the DNA TGTGCCAGCATAGGAGATCGAGCCCAGTACTTC. This translates into CASIGDRAQYF.

This clone was detected once. The chain employs TRBV9 and TRBJ2-3; D perhaps matches TRBD2 (6 bases). The CDR3 sequence is 15 residues long. Germline CDR1 is SGDLS and CDR2 is YYNGEE. V lost 0 bases and J lost 2, with 10 bases in between. The CDR3 DNA sequence: TGTGCCAGCAGCGTAGTTAGCGGTACCACAGATACGCAGTATTTT. It translates to CASSVVSGTTDTQYF.

In the case of this clone: A junction boundary mismatches the germline segment, possibly from a read error. J is TRBJ2-2 and V is TRBV18; tentatively, D is TRBD1 (5 bases). The CDR3 spans 16 residues. CDR1 and CDR2 from the germline V gene are KGHSH and LQKENI. The CDR3 DNA follows: TGCGCCAGCTCACCACCCGCAGGGCTCCACACCGGGGAGCTGTTTTTT. It is translated as CASSPPAGLHTGELFF.

The V gene is TRBV6-1, the J gene TRBJ2-3; D remains ambiguous. Germline V lookup: CDR1 MNHNS, CDR2 SASEGT. Trimming removed 1 base at V and 0 bases at J, with 8 bases between. This CDR3 region has 15 residues. This CDR3 is CASSEEGISTDTQYF. The CDR3 DNA is TGTGCCAGCAGTGAAGAAGGGATTAGCACAGATACGCAGTATTTT.

This clone was seen ten or more times. J is TRBJ1-1 and V is TRBV19, with D uncertain. Germline V gene sequence: CDR1 LNHDA, CDR2 SQIVND (reference sequence). Trimming cost V 4 bases and J 6 bases, with 9 bases left between them. The CDR3 has 12 amino acids. The CDR3 protein is CASSTYGAEAFF. The CDR3, as DNA: TGTGCCAGTAGTACCTATGGCGCTGAAGCTTTCTTT.

J is TRBJ1-6 and V is TRBV6-1; D is ambiguous. Trimming cost V 2 bases and J 0 bases, with 14 bases left between them. The CDR3 runs to 18 residues. Germline V lookup: CDR1 MNHNS, CDR2 SASEGT. CDR3 nucleotides: TGTGCCAGCAGTGAAAGGCCGGGCAAGAGCTCCTATAATTCACCCCTCCACTTT. Translated: CASSERPGKSSYNSPLHF.

The V and J genes are TRBV15 and TRBJ2-3; possible D gene TRBD1, 6 bases. The CDR3 sequence is 17 residues long. V lost 0 bases and J 0 bases, leaving 13 bases between the germline ends. Germline V gene data show CDR1 as LNHNV and CDR2 as YYDKDF (reference sequence). DNA of the CDR3: TGTGCCACCAGCAGAGATAAGGACAGCGCAAGCACAGATACGCAGTATTTT. It specifies CATSRDKDSASTDTQYF.

The table lists this clone with a count of one. The chain couples TRBV4-1 to TRBJ1-5, with D possibly TRBD1 on 5 matching bases. Germline V gene lookup returns CDR1 MGHRA and CDR2 YSYEKL. Trimming pared 1 base from V and 2 bases from J, leaving 15 bases between. The CDR3 contains 17 residues. The CDR3 loop reads CASSQAIVGVGNQPQHF. CDR3 bases: TGCGCCAGCAGCCAAGCGATTGTGGGGGTTGGCAATCAGCCCCAGCATTTT.

The rearrangement uses TRBV29-1 and TRBJ1-1; tentatively, D is TRBD1 (6 bases). V was shortened by 4 bases and J by 5 bases, with 14 bases between the two germline ends. The CDR3 covers 13 residues. Germline V gene data show CDR1 as SQVTM and CDR2 as ANQGSEA. This CDR3 reads CSVGAGVWTEAFF. Here the CDR3 DNA reads TGCAGCGTTGGTGCAGGGGTGTGGACTGAAGCTTTCTTT.

The CDR3 nucleotides read TGTGCCAGCTCACCACGACAGGGTATTACTGCCTCTGGAAACACCATATATTTT. Translation: CASSPRQGITASGNTIYF. The genes are TRBV18 and TRBJ1-3; 7 bases line up with TRBD1. The CDR3 has 18 residues. CDR1 is KGHSH and CDR2 is LQKENI in the germline V gene. V gave up 1 base and J gave up 0 bases; unmatched junction bases: 9. The full variable domain, completed using reference TRBV18 and TRBJ1-3, is NAGVMQNPRHLVRRRGQEARLRCSPMKGHSHVYWYRQLPEEGLKFMVYLQKENIIDESGMPKERFSAEFPKEGPSILRIQQVVRGDSAAYFCASSPRQGITASGNTIYFGEGSWLTVV.

V is TRBV15 and J is TRBJ2-3; no reliable D call. This CDR3 region has 15 residues. Germline V gene sequence: CDR1 LNHNV, CDR2 YYDKDF (reference sequence). V gave up 1 base and J gave up 4 bases, with 12 bases separating them. The CDR3 sequence: CATSRVTERADTQYF. In nucleotides, the CDR3 is TGTGCCACCAGCAGAGTTACGGAACGAGCAGATACGCAGTATTTT.

A few counts support this clone. The chain has TRBV5-8 and TRBJ1-1, with TRBD1 as a possible D gene (6 bases). The CDR3 contains 14 residues. The germline CDR1 and CDR2 sequences are SGHTS and YDEGEE. V was pared by 1 base and J by 5 bases, with 12 bases between. CDR3 DNA: TGTGCCAGCAGCTTGATCGCGGGGGCGACTGAAGCTTTCTTT. It yields the protein CASSLIAGATEAFF.

The V gene is TRBV5-8, the J gene TRBJ2-6; D gene unclear. The CDR3 runs to 14 residues. Germline CDR1 is SGHTS and CDR2 is YDEGEE. Trimming took off 4 bases at V and 0 bases at J, with 5 bases between the two ends. CDR3 region: CASSRYSGANVLTF. The CDR3 bases are TGTGCCAGCAGCCGTTACTCTGGGGCCAACGTCCTGACTTTC. Variable domain in full (rest from reference TRBV5-8 and TRBJ2-6): EAGVTQSPTHLIKTRGQQATLRCSPISGHTSVYWYQQALGLGLQFLLWYDEGEERNRGNFPPRFSGRQFPNYSSELNVNALELEDSALYLCASSRYSGANVLTFGAGSRLTVL.

The chain recombines TRBV28 with TRBJ2-7; 8 nucleotides agree with TRBD1. This CDR3 is 13 amino acids long. Unmatched junction bases numbered 5, after V lost 3 bases and J lost 7 bases. The germline V gene has CDR1 MDHEN and CDR2 SYDVKM. CDR3 region: CASSLTGEREQYV. CDR3 nucleotides: TGTGCCAGCAGTTTGACAGGGGAAAGGGAGCAGTACGTC.

The J gene is TRBJ2-7, the V gene TRBV5-1; 10 bases are a match to TRBD2. Germline CDR1 SGHRS, CDR2 YFSETQ. The V segment lost 5 bases and the J segment 6 bases; nucleotides outside the gene matches: 11. The CDR3 sequence is 15 residues long. DNA for the CDR3: TGCGCCAGCAGTCTTAGCGGGAGGCAGGCGGGCGAGCAGTACTTC. Protein product: CASSLSGRQAGEQYF.

The chain employs TRBV28 and TRBJ2-7; TRBD1 matches at 8 bases. Germline V CDR1 and CDR2: MDHEN, SYDVKM. This CDR3 is 15 amino acids long. V lost 2 bases, J lost 6 bases, and 9 bases stayed unmatched. CDR3 region: CASSLRSRDRSEQYV. CDR3 DNA sequence: TGTGCCAGCAGTTTACGTTCCCGGGACAGGAGCGAGCAGTACGTC.

This clone was counted a single time. The rearrangement joins TRBV7-9 to TRBJ1-6; D remains ambiguous. The CDR3 length is 15 residues. Trimming left V 2 bases short and J 4 bases short, with 9 bases between. CDR1 is SEHNR, CDR2 FQNEAQ, per germline (reference sequence). In DNA, the CDR3 is TGTGCCAGCAGCTTAATCGCGCATTATAATTCACCCCTCCACTTT. Its translation: CASSLIAHYNSPLHF.

The V gene is TRBV5-1, the J gene TRBJ1-6; 7 nucleotides line up with TRBD1. The CDR3 totals 16 residues. Germline V lookup: CDR1 SGHRS, CDR2 YFSETQ. Trimming at V came to 1 base and at J to 10 bases, leaving 11 bases not matched to a gene. The CDR3 reads CASSLSLQGRGSPLHF. The DNA for the CDR3 is TGCGCCAGCAGCTTGAGTCTACAGGGGCGAGGGTCACCCCTCCACTTT.

This clone was seen a handful of times. V gene TRBV7-2 combines with J gene TRBJ1-1, with D tentatively TRBD1 (6 bases). The V and J ends lost 0 bases and 5 bases respectively, with 10 bases between them. Germline values: CDR1 SGHTA, CDR2 FQGNSA. The CDR3 sequence is 14 residues long. The CDR3 nucleotides read TGTGCCAGCAGCTTAGCTGGGGGGCGGACTGAAGCTTTCTTT. It translates to CASSLAGGRTEAFF. Together with reference TRBV7-2 and TRBJ1-1, the CDR3 gives the full variable domain: GAGVSQSPSNKVTEKGKDVELRCDPISGHTALYWYRQSLGQGLEFLIYFQGNSAPDKSGLPSDRFSAERTGGSVSTLTIQRTQQEDSAVYLCASSLAGGRTEAFFGQGTRLTVV.

The chain recombines TRBV10-3 with TRBJ1-4; a weak D match, TRBD1 (6 bases). This CDR3 comprises 13 residues. V lost 9 bases to trimming and J lost 5 bases, with 13 bases between them. Germline lookup yields CDR1 ENHRY and CDR2 SYGVKD. CDR3 in amino acids: CAMRGGRNEKLFF. CDR3 coding DNA: TGTGCCATGAGGGGGGGGAGAAATGAAAAACTGTTTTTT.